This is a list of T cell receptor beta chains from one sample in a study of OX40 agonist ivuxolimab in advanced cancers. Repertoires were generated with immunoSEQ multiplex PCR, while TCRdb's copy carries only in-frame clones and drops some. Of under 70,000 clones listed, under 95% were seen once; the top ten hold roughly 0.56%. Source: CD4+ or CD8+ T cells sorted from blood, taken in a trial of the OX40 agonist ivuxolimab. The receptors shown here come from an adult with an advanced solid tumor such as melanoma, head and neck, liver or kidney cancer. The CDR3 runs from the conserved cysteine through the conserved F or W. A D gene is named only where the DNA matches it firmly. The listing skips clone size in some rows; elsewhere it reads once, few, many or a size class.

CASSSQIVQPQHF TGTGCCAGTAGTTCCCAAATCGTTCAGCCCCAGCATTTT TRBJ1-5 few TRBV19 - 13
CASSSQGLAGGPEQFF TGTGCCAGCAGCTCCCAGGGGCTAGCGGGGGGGCCTGAGCAGTTCTTC TRBJ2-1 - TRBV9 TRBD2 16
CASGLRAETQYF TGTGCCAGCGGGTTACGGGCGGAGACCCAGTACTTC TRBJ2-5 - TRBV6-1 - 12
CASSYSIGTASGNTIYF TGTGCCAGCAGTTACTCAATCGGGACAGCCTCTGGAAACACCATATATTTT TRBJ1-3 - TRBV6-8 TRBD1 17
CASSKIGGLGETQYF TGTGCCAGCAGCAAAATCGGGGGGCTGGGAGAGACCCAGTACTTC TRBJ2-5 - TRBV21-1 - 15
CASSLNGGQGYF TGTGCCAGCAGCTTGAATGGGGGCCAGGGGTACTTC TRBJ2-7 - TRBV5-4 - 12
CASNSRDMELFF TGTGCCAGCAATTCCAGGGATATGGAGCTGTTTTTT TRBJ2-2 - TRBV2 - 12
CASSDQETQYF TGTGCCAGCAGTGACCAAGAGACCCAGTACTTC TRBJ2-5 - TRBV6-1 - 11
CASRLGDRQETQYF TGTGCCAGCAGATTAGGGGACAGACAAGAGACCCAGTACTTC TRBJ2-5 - TRBV27 TRBD1 14
CASSVGTSGLAYTDTQYF TGTGCCAGCAGTGTAGGGACTAGCGGGCTGGCTTACACAGATACGCAGTATTTT TRBJ2-3 - TRBV6-1 TRBD2 18
CASSIYSGNTIYF TGTGCCAGCAGTATATACTCTGGAAACACCATATATTTT TRBJ1-3 - TRBV2 - 13
CASSLSTGGRNQPQHF TGTGCCAGCAGCCTTTCGACAGGGGGCCGGAATCAGCCCCAGCATTTT TRBJ1-5 - TRBV5-8 TRBD1 16
CASRSTSSTDTQYF TGTGCCAGCAGGTCCACTTCTAGCACAGATACGCAGTATTTT TRBJ2-3 few TRBV5-8 - 14
CASKGGDRNEQFF TGTGCCAGTAAGGGGGGGGATCGGAATGAGCAGTTCTTC TRBJ2-1 - TRBV2 - 13
CASSQDFRSIGSPGANVLTF TGTGCCAGCAGCCAAGATTTTAGGTCCATAGGGTCTCCTGGGGCCAACGTCCTGACTTTC TRBJ2-6 once TRBV4-2 - 20
CASSSGTGDGYTF TGTGCCAGCAGTTCCGGGACAGGGGATGGCTACACCTTC TRBJ1-2 once TRBV6-5 TRBD1 13
CAISETEGLNQPQHF TGTGCCATCAGTGAGACCGAGGGACTCAATCAGCCCCAGCATTTT TRBJ1-5 once TRBV10-3 - 15
CASSLGEWNTIYF TGTGCCAGCTCTCTGGGGGAGTGGAACACCATATATTTT TRBJ1-3 - TRBV18 - 13
CASSLDNVGETQYF TGTGCCAGCAGCTTAGACAACGTAGGAGAGACCCAGTACTTC TRBJ2-5 once TRBV11-2 - 14
CASSPRDEQYF TGTGCCAGCAGCCCCAGGGACGAGCAGTACTTC TRBJ2-7 - TRBV6-6 - 11
CASSLLLWQGSLNTGELFF TGTGCCAGCAGTTTATTACTATGGCAGGGGTCCCTAAACACCGGGGAGCTGTTTTTT TRBJ2-2 - TRBV27 - 19
CAWSRRLGTSGNTIYF TGTGCCTGGAGCCGGAGATTAGGGACATCTGGAAACACCATATATTTT TRBJ1-3 - TRBV30 - 16
CASRDRGGYANEQFF TGTGCCAGCAGGGACCGGGGGGGTTATGCCAATGAGCAGTTCTTC TRBJ2-1 - TRBV6-6 TRBD2 15